This T cell receptor (beta chain) was sequenced in a study of blood T cell repertoires in COVID-19. The CDR3 spans 17 residues. Trimming at V came to 5 bases and at J to 5 bases, leaving 12 bases not matched to a gene. Germline V gene lookup returns CDR1 SNHLY and CDR2 FYNNEI. Repertoires were generated with immunoSEQ multiplex PCR, while TCRdb's copy carries only in-frame clones and drops some. The table has fewer than 400,000 clones, approximately 89% seen once. This sequence was found in a woman aged 25 to 45 with COVID-19, enrolled during active disease. The V gene is TRBV2, the J gene TRBJ2-1, with 10 bases matching TRBD2. Material for sequencing was peripheral blood. The CDR3 loop is CASSHEWTSGVNNEQFF. The CDR3 bases are TGTGCCAGCAGTCACGAGTGGACTAGCGGTGTCAACAATGAGCAGTTCTTC.